This T cell receptor (beta chain) was obtained from a study of human thymus T cells. The method was immunoSEQ multiplex PCR; TCRdb's version includes in-frame clones alone and lacks a portion of them. The data contain some 57,000 clones, around 94% of them singletons. Donors were healthy Finnish babies undergoing corrective operations for congenital heart defects. Germline V gene sequence: CDR1 MRHNA, CDR2 SNTAGT. The V end was cut by 6 bases, the J end by 4 bases, with 10 bases between. This CDR3 has 14 residues. The receptor was isolated from a boy younger than two with a congenital heart defect but otherwise immunologically healthy. The genes are TRBV6-4 and TRBJ2-6; a weak D match, TRBD1 (6 bases). Sequencing used blood. The CDR3 protein is CASRPGAGANVLTF. The CDR3 DNA follows: TGTGCCAGCAGGCCAGGGGCAGGGGCCAACGTCCTGACTTTC.